Listed below are T cell receptor beta chains from one sample, sequenced in a study of neurological immune-mediated disorders. TCRdb reanalysed the 5' RACE reads using MiXCR and keeps one entry per CDR3 protein. This sample has approximately 50,000 distinct CDR3 sequences; over 9% occur once, and the top ten carry under 5.5%. The sequenced sample consisted of PBMCs. The receptor source for this set is a man aged 65 to 85 with HTLV-1-associated myelopathy (HAM/TSP). Each CDR3 is given with its conserved first and last residue. Rows may omit the clone size; those that give it use once, few, many or a size class.

j_call v_call clone_size cdr3_aa
TRBJ2-7 TRBV6-1 many CASSNYLAYEQYF
TRBJ2-7 TRBV4-1 many CASSHPLAGVYEQYF
TRBJ2-7 TRBV5-6 many CASSLRTGVSYEQYF
TRBJ2-5 TRBV20-1 many CSGYPIAGGGETQYF
TRBJ1-5 TRBV12-3/TRBV12-4 many CASGFNLGQPQHF
TRBJ2-1 TRBV12-3/TRBV12-4 many CASSLTSGGYNEQFF
TRBJ1-1 TRBV20-1 many CSAPSRVNTEAFF
TRBJ2-1 TRBV5-4 many CASRRGGYNEQFF
TRBJ1-2 TRBV7-8 many CASSLRDEVGLGGYTF
TRBJ2-3 TRBV9 many CASSSRHRVTDTQYF
TRBJ2-3 TRBV5-1 many CASSFEGSGTDTQYF
TRBJ2-5 TRBV11-1 few CASRVRRGQETQYF
TRBJ2-3 TRBV7-2 many CASRGGTSGRTDTQYF
TRBJ2-7 TRBV7-9 many CASSSPGPGYEQYF
TRBJ2-2 TRBV18 - CASSRLASTTGELFF
TRBJ2-1 TRBV5-5 many CASRKTGGYNEQFF
TRBJ2-5 TRBV7-2 many CASSSLGGPETQYF
TRBJ2-1 TRBV6-5 many CASTPRGSYNEQFF
TRBJ2-7 TRBV7-6 many CASSLGGWYEQYF
TRBJ2-1 TRBV6-5 many CASSYSTSGRKEQFF
TRBJ2-1 TRBV20-1 many CSAPTREGSSYNEQFF
TRBJ2-3 TRBV5-6 many CASSLKAGDTQYF
TRBJ2-3 TRBV20-1 many CSARVGQGPITDTQYF
TRBJ2-2 TRBV7-6 - CASSPRGSLQNTGELFF
TRBJ1-1 TRBV12-3/TRBV12-4 - CASSRLSLENTEAFF
TRBJ2-1 TRBV5-1 many CASSSGGPYNEQFF
TRBJ1-1 TRBV12-3/TRBV12-4 many CASSLGGGQGEAFF
TRBJ2-3 TRBV10-3 many CAIKDSGRGGDTQYF
TRBJ1-2 TRBV12-3/TRBV12-4 many CASSLWEGNGYTF
TRBJ2-1 TRBV20-1 - CSGRGMGRAWNEQFF
TRBJ2-6 TRBV6-2/TRBV6-3 many CASGPRTADPSGANVLTF
TRBJ2-2 TRBV20-1 many CSAQEPSRSTNTGELFF
TRBJ2-2 TRBV2 many CASRQGRTGELFF
TRBJ2-7 TRBV18 - CASSRGPGSLYEQYF
TRBJ2-3 TRBV28 many CASSSRGGSKDTQYF
TRBJ2-5 TRBV27 many CASSFKGMTQYF
TRBJ2-6 TRBV27 many CASSWGGGPGANVLTF
TRBJ2-2 TRBV12-3/TRBV12-4 many CASSFRAGTSTGELFF
TRBJ1-2 TRBV12-3/TRBV12-4 many CASSLRPDTYGYTF
TRBJ2-1 TRBV19 many CASGDWSQNEQFF
TRBJ2-1 TRBV20-1 many CSASEGLIDNEQFF
TRBJ2-1 TRBV20-1 many CSARRAYSYSYNEQFF
TRBJ2-1 TRBV20-1 many CSASATGGARVGSYNEQFF
TRBJ1-6 TRBV20-1 many CSALPGQGNSPLHF
TRBJ2-3 TRBV18 - CASSPFSRPADTQYF